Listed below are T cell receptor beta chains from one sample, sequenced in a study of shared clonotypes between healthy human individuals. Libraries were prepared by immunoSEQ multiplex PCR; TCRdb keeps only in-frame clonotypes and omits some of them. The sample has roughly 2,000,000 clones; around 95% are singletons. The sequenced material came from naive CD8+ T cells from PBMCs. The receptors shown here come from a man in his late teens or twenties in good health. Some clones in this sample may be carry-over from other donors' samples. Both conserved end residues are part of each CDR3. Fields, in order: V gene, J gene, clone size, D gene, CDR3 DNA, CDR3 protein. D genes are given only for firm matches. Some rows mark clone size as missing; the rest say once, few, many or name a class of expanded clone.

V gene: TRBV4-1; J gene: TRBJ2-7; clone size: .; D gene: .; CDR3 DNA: TGCGCCAGCAGCCAAGTCCCATCGCGGGAGCAGTACTTC; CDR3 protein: CASSQVPSREQYF
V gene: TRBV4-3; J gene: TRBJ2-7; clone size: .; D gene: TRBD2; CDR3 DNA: TGCGCCAGCAGCCAAGGAAGCGGGAATCTCGACGAGCAGTACTTC; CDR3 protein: CASSQGSGNLDEQYF
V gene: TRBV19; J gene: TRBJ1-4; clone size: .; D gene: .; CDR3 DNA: TGTGCCAGTAGTATAGAAGGCTCGGGGCGGCTGTTTTTT; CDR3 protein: CASSIEGSGRLFF
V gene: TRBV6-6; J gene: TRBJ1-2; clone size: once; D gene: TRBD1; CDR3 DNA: TGTGCCAGCAGCTCGGACAGGGCTAATGGCTACACCTTC; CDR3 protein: CASSSDRANGYTF
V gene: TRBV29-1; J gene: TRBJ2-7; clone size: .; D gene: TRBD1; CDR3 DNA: TGCAGCGTTGAAAGGGACAGGGGGACCTACGAGCAGTACTTC; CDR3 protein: CSVERDRGTYEQYF
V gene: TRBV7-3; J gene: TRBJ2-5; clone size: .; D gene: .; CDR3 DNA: TGTGCCAGCAGCTTAACCGGCGGGAATGGAGAGACCCAGTACTTC; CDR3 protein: CASSLTGGNGETQYF
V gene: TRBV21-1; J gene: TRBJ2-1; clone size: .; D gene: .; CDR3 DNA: TGTGCCAGCAGCAACTTTCGCGGGAGTCGCGGGAATGAGCAGTTCTTC; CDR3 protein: CASSNFRGSRGNEQFF
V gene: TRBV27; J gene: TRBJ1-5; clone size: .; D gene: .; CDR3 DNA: TGTGCCAGCAGACTAATATCGGCCAACAATCAGCCCCAGCATTTT; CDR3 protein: CASRLISANNQPQHF
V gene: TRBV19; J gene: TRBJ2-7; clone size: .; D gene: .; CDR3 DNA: TGTGCCAGTAAACCTAGTTATTCCTCCTACGAGCAGTACTTC; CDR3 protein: CASKPSYSSYEQYF
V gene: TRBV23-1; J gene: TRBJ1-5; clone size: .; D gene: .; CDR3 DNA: TGCGCCAGCAGTACTATCAGCCGTAATCAGCCCCAGCATTTT; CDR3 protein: CASSTISRNQPQHF
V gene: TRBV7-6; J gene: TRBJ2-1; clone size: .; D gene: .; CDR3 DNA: TGTGCCAGCAGCTTAATCAGAGCCGCCTACAATGAGCAGTTCTTC; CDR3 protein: CASSLIRAAYNEQFF
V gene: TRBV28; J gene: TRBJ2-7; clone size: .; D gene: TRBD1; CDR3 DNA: TGTGCCAGCAGTTCAGCCGACAGGGAACTCTACGAGCAGTACTTC; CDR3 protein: CASSSADRELYEQYF
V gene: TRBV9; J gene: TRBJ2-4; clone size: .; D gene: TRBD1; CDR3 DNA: TGTGCCAGCAGCTCAATTGGGACAGGGGCGGAAAACATTCAGTACTTC; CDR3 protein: CASSSIGTGAENIQYF
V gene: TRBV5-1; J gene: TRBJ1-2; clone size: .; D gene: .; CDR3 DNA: TGCGCCAGCAGCTTAGGGAGGTCTTGGGGCTACACCTTC; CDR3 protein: CASSLGRSWGYTF
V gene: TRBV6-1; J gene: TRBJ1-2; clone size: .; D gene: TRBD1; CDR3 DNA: TGTGCCAGCAGTGGCGGACAGGGCCCTTTCTTTGGCTACACCTTC; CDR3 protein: CASSGGQGPFFGYTF
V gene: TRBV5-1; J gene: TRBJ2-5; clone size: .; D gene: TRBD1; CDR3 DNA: TGCGCCAGCAGCTTGACAGGGGGCGAGACCCAGTACTTC; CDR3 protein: CASSLTGGETQYF
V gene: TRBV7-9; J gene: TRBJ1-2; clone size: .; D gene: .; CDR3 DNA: TGTGCCAGCAGCTTGGGCAGCGCTAACTATGGCTACACCTTC; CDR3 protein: CASSLGSANYGYTF
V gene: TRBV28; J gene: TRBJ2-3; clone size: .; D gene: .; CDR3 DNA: TGTGCCAGCAAGTTGGGAGATACGCAGTATTTT; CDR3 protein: CASKLGDTQYF
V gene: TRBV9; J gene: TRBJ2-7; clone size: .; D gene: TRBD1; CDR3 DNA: TGTGCCAGCAGCGCCGGGACAGGGGGAACGTACGAGCAGTACTTC; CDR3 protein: CASSAGTGGTYEQYF
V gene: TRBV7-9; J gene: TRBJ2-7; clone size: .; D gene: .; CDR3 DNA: TGTGCCAGCAGCTTAACAGGGTTCTCCTACGAGCAGTACTTC; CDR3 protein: CASSLTGFSYEQYF
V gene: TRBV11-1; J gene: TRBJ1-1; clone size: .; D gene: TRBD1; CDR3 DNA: TGTGCCAGCAGCTTATTATCGGTGACAGGGCTGAACACTGAAGCTTTCTTT; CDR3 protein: CASSLLSVTGLNTEAFF
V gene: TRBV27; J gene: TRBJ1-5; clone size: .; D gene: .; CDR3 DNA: TGTGCCAGCAGTTTATCGGACATTCAGCCCCAGCATTTT; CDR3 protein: CASSLSDIQPQHF
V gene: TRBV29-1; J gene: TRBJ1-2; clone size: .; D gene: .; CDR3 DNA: TGCAGCGTTAATGGGGTAGGCTATGGCTACACCTTC; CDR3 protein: CSVNGVGYGYTF
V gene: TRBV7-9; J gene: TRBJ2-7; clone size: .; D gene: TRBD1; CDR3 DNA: TGTGCCAGCAGCGACAGGGTCAATTTTGTCCACGAGCAGTACTTC; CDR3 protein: CASSDRVNFVHEQYF
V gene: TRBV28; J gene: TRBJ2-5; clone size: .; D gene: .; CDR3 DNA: TGTGCCAGCAGTTTAATAGGGTTGAGCTCAGAGACCCAGTACTTC; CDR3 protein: CASSLIGLSSETQYF
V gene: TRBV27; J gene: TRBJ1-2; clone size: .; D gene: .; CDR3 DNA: TGTGCCAGCGGATCTCGGGACGGAGTGTTTTATGGCTACACCTTC; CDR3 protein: CASGSRDGVFYGYTF
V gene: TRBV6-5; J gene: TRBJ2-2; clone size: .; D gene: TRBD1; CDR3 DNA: TGTGCCAGCAGTTACTGGCAGGGGGCGAATGTCGGGGAGCTGTTTTTT; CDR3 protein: CASSYWQGANVGELFF
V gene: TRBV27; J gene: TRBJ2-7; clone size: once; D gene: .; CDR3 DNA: TGTGCCAGCAGTTCTAGAGCCTTTAGTGACTACGAGCAGTACTTC; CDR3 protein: CASSSRAFSDYEQYF
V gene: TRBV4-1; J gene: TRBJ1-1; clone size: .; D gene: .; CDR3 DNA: TGCGCCAGCAGCCCCGGTGGCGGGGCCACTAACCCTGAAGCTTTCTTT; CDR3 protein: CASSPGGGATNPEAFF
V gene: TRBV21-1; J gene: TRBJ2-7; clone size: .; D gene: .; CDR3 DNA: TGTGCCAGCAAATGGGGACAGGCGCCCTACGAGCAGTACTTC; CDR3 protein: CASKWGQAPYEQYF
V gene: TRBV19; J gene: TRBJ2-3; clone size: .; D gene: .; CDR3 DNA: TGTGCCAGTAGATGGAGAGATAGCACAGATACGCAGTATTTT; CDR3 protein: CASRWRDSTDTQYF
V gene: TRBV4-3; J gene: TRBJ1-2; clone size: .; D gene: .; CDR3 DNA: TGCGCCAGCAGCCCCCGCGAGGGGGGGACCTATGGCTACACCTTC; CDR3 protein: CASSPREGGTYGYTF
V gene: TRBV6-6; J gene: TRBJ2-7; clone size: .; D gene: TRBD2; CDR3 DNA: TGTGCCAGCAGTTACAAAGCGGGAGGGAACGAGCAGTACTTC; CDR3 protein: CASSYKAGGNEQYF
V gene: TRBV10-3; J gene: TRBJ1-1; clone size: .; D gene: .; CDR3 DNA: TGTGCCATCAGTGAGTCGGGGGCGGTAGAAGCTTTCTTT; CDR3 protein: CAISESGAVEAFF
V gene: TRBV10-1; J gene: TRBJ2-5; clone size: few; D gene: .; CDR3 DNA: TGCGCCAGCAGTCCCGGGACACTAGGCCAAGAGACCCAGTACTTC; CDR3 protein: CASSPGTLGQETQYF